The 27 T cell receptor beta chains below were found in one sample sequenced in a study of blood T cells in healthy people across ages. With a J-beta primer mix and a sample-barcoded 5' primer, a second PCR ran about 7 to 11 cycles. TCRdb redid the calling of the 5' RACE reads with MiXCR, one entry per CDR3 protein. The data show about 1.4 million distinct CDR3 sequences, with approximately 59% seen just once and over 6.5% held by the top ten. The sample consisted of blood. These receptors originate from a man in his late teens or twenties in good health.

The chain joins TRBV5-1 to TRBJ2-3, with TRBD2 identical over 9 bases. Germline assignment: CDR1 SGHRS and CDR2 YFSETQ. V was clipped by 7 bases and J by 11 bases; unmatched bases: 11. The CDR3 consists of 13 residues. The CDR3 DNA reads as TGCGCCAGCCATGCGCGGGAGGGCTTGGGGCAGTATTTT. Translation: CASHAREGLGQYF.

The chain uses TRBV19 and TRBJ1-1; no clear D gene. Germline V lookup: CDR1 LNHDA, CDR2 SQIVND (reference sequence). This CDR3 comprises 12 residues. Trimming removed 2 bases from V and 7 bases from J, with 8 bases in between. The CDR3 spells CASSIRGFEAFF. CDR3 bases: TGTGCCAGTAGTATACGAGGGTTTGAAGCTTTCTTT. The full variable domain, with the rest looked up from reference TRBV19 and TRBJ1-1, is DGGITQSPKYLFRKEGQNVTLSCEQNLNHDAMYWYRQDPGQGLRLIYYSQIVNDFQKGDIAEGYSVSREKKESFPLTVTSAQKNPTAFYLCASSIRGFEAFFGQGTRLTVV.

This clonotype was seen just once. The rearrangement joins TRBV7-6 to TRBJ2-7; TRBD1 might be the D (6 bases). The V gene's germline CDR1 is SGHVS and CDR2 FNYEAQ. CDR3 size: 15 residues. The V end lost 2 bases, the J end lost 5 bases, and 16 bases lay between the germline ends. CDR3 DNA: TGTGCCAGCAGCTTAACAGGGTCTTCAGGGAACGAGCAGTACTTC. Translating it yields CASSLTGSSGNEQYF.

This chain links TRBV29-1 with TRBJ2-3, with D perhaps assigned TRBD1 or TRBD2 (5 bases each). Between the trimmed V and J ends, which lost 8 bases and 1 base, there was a span of 16 bases. This CDR3 is 14 amino acids long. CDR1 is SQVTM, CDR2 ANQGSEA, per germline. Written as DNA, the CDR3 is TGCAGCTTCACGAGGGACGGCCGCACAGATACGCAGTATTTT. Translated, it gives CSFTRDGRTDTQYF.

A single count supports this clonotype. This chain uses TRBV18 with TRBJ2-4, with 12 bases identical to TRBD2. From germline, CDR1 is KGHSH and CDR2 LQKENI. The length of the CDR3 is 16 residues. With V trimmed by 3 bases and J by 4 bases, 4 bases remained unmatched. CDR3 nucleotide sequence: TGTGCCAGCTCACCGCAGACTAGCGGGGGTAAAAACATTCAGTACTTC. Translation: CASSPQTSGGKNIQYF.

This clonotype was seen a few times. The CDR3 reads CASSLQGGEQPQHF. The CDR3 nucleotides read TGCGCCAGCAGCTTGCAGGGCGGGGAACAGCCCCAGCATTTT. The chain couples TRBV5-1 to TRBJ1-5; perhaps TRBD1 as D (5 bases). This CDR3 contains 14 residues. Germline V gives CDR1 SGHRS, CDR2 YFSETQ. Trimming pared 1 base from V and 7 bases from J, leaving 12 bases between.

The V and J genes are TRBV10-3 and TRBJ2-7; perhaps TRBD2 as D (6 bases). There are 15 residues in the CDR3. Germline V gives CDR1 ENHRY, CDR2 SYGVKD. V gave up 3 bases and J gave up 2 bases, with 14 bases separating them. As DNA, the CDR3 is TGTGCCATCAGTGACGAACGGGAGTCTCCCTACGAGCAGTACTTC. Residues: CAISDERESPYEQYF.

The rearrangement uses TRBV27 and TRBJ2-1; 9 bases match TRBD2. V trimming: 5 bases; J trimming: 5 bases; junction bases outside the gene matches: 7. The CDR3 runs 15 residues. Germline CDR1 and CDR2: MNHEY and SMNVEV (reference sequence). CDR3 protein: CASSPLAGGDNEQFF. For the CDR3, the DNA is TGTGCCAGCAGTCCTCTGGCGGGGGGGGACAATGAGCAGTTCTTC.

The chain uses TRBV28 and TRBJ2-4; maybe TRBD1 (5 bases). Between the trimmed V and J ends, which lost 2 bases and 9 bases, there was a span of 14 bases. Germline V CDR1 and CDR2: MDHEN, SYDVKM. The CDR3 has 14 amino acids. CDR3 DNA sequence: TGTGCCAGCAGTTTACAAGGGGCCGGAAGCATTCAGTACTTC. Residues: CASSLQGAGSIQYF.

V is TRBV4-3 and J is TRBJ2-1; TRBD2 is a possible D gene (5 bases). The end of the DNA aligns better with TRBJ2-7, so the J call may be wrong. This CDR3 is 16 amino acids long. Per germline, CDR1 LGHNA and CDR2 YSLEER. CDR3 protein: CASSQDTQRSYNEQYF. The CDR3, as DNA: TGCGCCAGCAGCCAAGATACCCAGCGGAGCTACAATGAGCAGTACTTC.

The chain has TRBV20-1 and TRBJ1-6; D unresolved. Germline V gene lookup returns CDR1 DFQATT and CDR2 SNEGSKA (reference sequence). Trimming stripped 7 bases from V and 10 bases from J, with 11 bases between. This CDR3 is 11 amino acids long. The CDR3 bases are TGCAGTGGGTCGCCGGGATCACCCCTCCACTTT. Encoded protein: CSGSPGSPLHF.

The rearrangement links TRBV6-6 to TRBJ2-7; D gene unclear. The J call is in doubt because the DNA end fits TRBJ2-5 better. The CDR3 consists of 12 residues. The V gene's germline CDR1 is MNHNY and CDR2 SVGAGI (reference sequence). The CDR3 DNA sequence: TGTGCCAGCAGTTACAGGAAGGAGACCCAGTACTTC. It yields the protein CASSYRKETQYF.

This chain connects TRBV29-1 to TRBJ2-4; D gene uncertain. Per the germline V gene, CDR1 is SQVTM and CDR2 is ANQGSEA. The CDR3 is 12 residues long. V lost 7 bases and J lost 4, with 11 bases in between. The CDR3 is CSALWGKNIQYF. CDR3 bases: TGCAGCGCATTATGGGGTAAAAACATTCAGTACTTC.

V is TRBV6-2 or TRBV6-3 and J is TRBJ1-1; TRBD1 might be the D (6 bases). The CDR3 sequence is 15 residues long. Trimming stripped 5 bases from V and 3 bases from J, with 16 bases between. CDR1 is MNHEY, CDR2 SVGEGT, per germline. This CDR3 is CASSVPGTPYTEAFF. CDR3 in DNA: TGTGCCAGCAGTGTGCCAGGGACACCGTACACTGAAGCTTTCTTT.

A single count supports this clonotype. The chain is built from TRBV7-6 and TRBJ2-1, with TRBD2 as a possible D gene (6 bases). CDR1 is SGHVS, CDR2 FNYEAQ, per germline. The CDR3 loop spans 15 amino acids. The V end was cut by 5 bases, the J end by 5 bases, with 16 bases between. CDR3 protein: CASSRPLDYHNEQFF. Written as DNA, the CDR3 is TGTGCCAGCAGCCGGCCCTTGGACTATCACAATGAGCAGTTCTTC. The entire variable domain, with the rest obtained from reference TRBV7-6 and TRBJ2-1, is as follows: GAGVSQSPRYKVTKRGQDVALRCDPISGHVSLYWYRQALGQGPEFLTYFNYEAQQDKSGLPNDRFSAERPEGSISTLTIQRTEQRDSAMYRCASSRPLDYHNEQFFGPGTRLTVL.

The chain uses TRBV3-1 and TRBJ2-7; 7 positions agree with TRBD1. CDR3 length: 16 amino acids. Germline CDR1 LGHDT, CDR2 YNNKEL (reference sequence). With 0 bases clipped from V and 0 bases from J, the junction kept 5 bases outside the gene matches. In nucleotides, the CDR3 is TGTGCCAGCAGCCAAGATGGACAGGTGAGCTCCTACGAGCAGTACTTC. Translated, it gives CASSQDGQVSSYEQYF.

The chain is built from TRBV5-1 and TRBJ2-5; 8 bases map to TRBD2. The CDR3 extends over 15 amino acids. The V gene end was trimmed by 5 bases and the J gene end by 1 base; junction bases not matched to a gene: 7. Germline CDR1 SGHRS, CDR2 YFSETQ. CDR3 protein: CASRGSAGAQETQYF. Here the CDR3 DNA reads TGCGCCAGCAGAGGGTCAGCGGGGGCCCAAGAGACCCAGTACTTC.

This clonotype was recorded a few times. The CDR3 region is CASSWERGISEQYF. The CDR3 DNA reads as TGTGCCAGCAGCTGGGAGAGGGGGATCTCCGAGCAGTACTTC. The chain joins TRBV7-6 to TRBJ2-7, with a possible D match to TRBD1 (6 bases). Germline V gene data show CDR1 as SGHVS and CDR2 as FNYEAQ. The V end lost 4 bases, the J end lost 6 bases, and 16 bases lay between the germline ends. The CDR3 is made up of 14 amino acids.

This rearrangement joins TRBV4-2 to TRBJ1-1; D is perhaps TRBD1 (5 bases). Between the trimmed V and J ends, which lost 0 bases and 2 bases, there was a span of 10 bases. Germline V lookup: CDR1 LGHNA, CDR2 YNFKEQ. The CDR3 has 15 residues. CDR3 in DNA: TGTGCCAGCAGCCAAGAGGGCGGGACCAACACTGAAGCTTTCTTT. Protein: CASSQEGGTNTEAFF.

This chain uses TRBV6-2 or TRBV6-3 with TRBJ2-2; D remains unclear. Trimming took 2 bases from V and 4 from J, leaving 14 bases between them. The germline CDR1 and CDR2 sequences are MNHEY and SVGEGT. The CDR3 totals 16 residues. CDR3 amino acids: CASSYDFDGPTGELFF. CDR3 nucleotides: TGTGCCAGCAGTTACGACTTTGACGGACCCACCGGGGAGCTGTTTTTT.

The chain joins TRBV5-6 to TRBJ2-5; D could derive from TRBD1 or TRBD2 (5 bases each). The germline V and J ends were trimmed by 4 bases and 7 bases, with 26 bases remaining between them. CDR1 is SGHDT and CDR2 is YYEEEE in the germline V gene. The CDR3 is 17 residues long. The CDR3 reads CASSALAGTVPRGTQYF. In DNA, the CDR3 is TGTGCCAGCAGCGCCCTTGCAGGGACCGTACCCCGGGGGACCCAGTACTTC. Full variable domain (rest looked up from reference TRBV5-6 and TRBJ2-5): DAGVTQSPTHLIKTRGQQVTLRCSPKSGHDTVSWYQQALGQGPQFIFQYYEEEERQRGNFPDRFSGHQFPNYSSELNVNALLLGDSALYLCASSALAGTVPRGTQYFGPGTRLLVL.

This chain links TRBV4-1 with TRBJ1-2; D is possibly TRBD1 (6 bases). The germline CDR1 and CDR2 sequences are MGHRA and YSYEKL. CDR3 length equals 14 residues. V lost 7 bases, J lost 5 bases, and 17 bases lay in between. In nucleotides, the CDR3 is TGCGCCAGCACCCTTGCGGGGGGCAGGTATGGCTACACCTTC. Its translation: CASTLAGGRYGYTF.

The chain has TRBV27 and TRBJ2-7, with TRBD1 matching 7 bases. The DNA end favors TRBJ2-5, so the J call may be wrong. Germline V lookup: CDR1 MNHEY, CDR2 SMNVEV (reference sequence). The CDR3 runs to 13 residues. The CDR3 is CASSPQGWETQYF. As DNA, the CDR3 is TGTGCCAGCAGTCCACAGGGGTGGGAGACCCAGTACTTC.

V gene TRBV10-3 combines with J gene TRBJ2-3; TRBD1 is a possible D gene (7 bases). CDR1 is ENHRY, CDR2 SYGVKD, per germline. There are 15 residues in the CDR3. Trimming took off 0 bases at V and 5 bases at J, with 12 bases between the two ends. CDR3: CAISESAGGGDTQYF. CDR3 coding DNA: TGTGCCATCAGTGAGTCAGCAGGGGGAGGAGATACGCAGTATTTT.

Comment on this clonotype: An end of the junction differs from the germline gene, which may be a read error. This chain uses TRBV29-1 with TRBJ2-7; 7 bases are a match to TRBD1. This CDR3 spans 12 amino acids. Per germline, CDR1 SQVTM and CDR2 ANQGSEA. CDR3 nucleotide sequence: TGCAGCGCCCGGACAGGTACCTACGAGCGGTACTTC. It specifies CSARTGTYERYF.

The rearrangement joins TRBV29-1 to TRBJ1-4; D not resolved. The CDR3 is 15 residues long. Trimming removed 4 bases from V and 0 bases from J, with 12 bases in between. Germline V gene lookup returns CDR1 SQVTM and CDR2 ANQGSEA. Here the CDR3 DNA reads TGCAGCGTTGCCCCCACAGTTTCAACTAATGAAAAACTGTTTTTT. This codes for CSVAPTVSTNEKLFF.

This rearrangement joins TRBV28 to TRBJ2-7, with 7 bases that match TRBD1. Germline-derived CDR1 and CDR2 are MDHEN and SYDVKM. V lost 10 bases to trimming and J lost 2 bases; unmatched junction nucleotides: 8. CDR3 size: 13 residues. CDR3 sequence reads: CATTYRGTYEQYF. For the CDR3, the DNA is TGTGCCACCACTTACAGGGGAACCTACGAGCAGTACTTC.